This T cell receptor (beta chain) was identified during a study of cytomegalovirus exposure and HLA in healthy donors. Study findings and constraints: When analyzed later, the rates of TCR association showed variation by HLA locus, with DRB1 the most and HLA-C the fewest.

A note on this clone: Antigen: not known.

The germline gives CDR1 MNHEY, CDR2 SMNVEV (reference sequence). The CDR3 is 13 amino acids. Amplification used 60 Vbeta primers and 13 Jbeta primers. The repertoire was sequenced with immunoSEQ multiplex PCR; TCRdb's copy has only in-frame clones and lacks some. The sample lists roughly 100,000 clones, about 77% seen once, with around 10% in the top ten. The specimen sequenced was PBMCs. The V call is TRBV27, the J call TRBJ2-7; 9 bases agree with TRBD2. This TCR derives from a woman aged 18-35 years in good health and CMV-seropositive. CDR3 sequence: CATRLAGYYEQYF. CDR3 sequence (DNA): TGTGCTACCCGGCTAGCGGGGTACTACGAGCAGTACTTC.